This TCR beta chain was sequenced during a study of T-cell memory formation after mild COVID-19. Study at large: TCR clusters were mostly confined to one donor each. General study results and limits: Contracting clones localized mainly to CM and EM when CD4+ and mainly to EMRA when CD8+. Day 15 to 85 contracting clones showed balanced CD4/CD8; later expanders leaned CD4+.

In TCRdb, the 5' RACE reads were re-called with MiXCR into one record per CDR3 protein. The table shows 400,000 to 550,000 distinct CDR3 sequences, with around a quarter occurring only once. V gave up 5 bases and J gave up 3 bases, with 25 bases separating them. Germline CDR1 reads SGHTA; CDR2 reads FQGNSA. This CDR3 has 19 residues. Turning to this clonotype: Its specificity is unknown.

The clonotype was recovered from an adult woman who had mild COVID-19 (a few samples of this study predate the infection). Cell type and time point are not known. The chain combines TRBV7-2 with TRBJ2-2; D tentatively fits TRBD1 or TRBD2 (5 bases each). The sample taken for sequencing was PBMCs or a T cell subset sorted from them (not recorded which). The CDR3 reads CASSLKGAGASWDTGELFF. The DNA of the CDR3 is TGTGCCAGCAGCCTCAAAGGGGCGGGTGCCAGCTGGGACACCGGGGAGCTGTTTTTT. Drawing the rest from reference TRBV7-2 and TRBJ2-2, the complete variable domain is GAGVSQSPSNKVTEKGKDVELRCDPISGHTALYWYRQSLGQGLEFLIYFQGNSAPDKSGLPSDRFSAERTGGSVSTLTIQRTQQEDSAVYLCASSLKGAGASWDTGELFFGEGSRLTVL.